The 22 T cell receptor beta chains presented below share a single source sample, sequenced in a study of blood T cells in healthy people across ages. Primers used in a second PCR of roughly 6 to 12 cycles were a sample-barcoded 5' primer and a J-beta primer mix. TCRdb reprocessed the 5' RACE reads with MiXCR, giving one entry per CDR3 protein. The data show hundreds of thousands of distinct CDR3 sequences, with approximately 43% seen just once and around 20% held by the top ten. Sequenced input: blood. These receptors were obtained from an older woman in good health.

This clonotype was observed a handful of times. The V gene is TRBV5-1, the J gene TRBJ2-5; D is possibly TRBD1 (6 bases). The V end was cut by 2 bases, the J end by 4 bases, with 12 bases between. Germline V gene lookup returns CDR1 SGHRS and CDR2 YFSETQ. The CDR3 sequence is 14 residues long. The CDR3 is CASSFAGDAETQYF. The CDR3 DNA reads as TGCGCCAGCAGCTTTGCAGGGGATGCAGAGACCCAGTACTTC.

This clonotype has a single count. The V gene is TRBV4-3, the J gene TRBJ2-7, with TRBD2 matching 8 bases. V lost 4 bases to trimming and J lost 6 bases; unmatched junction nucleotides: 14. CDR1 and CDR2 (germline): LGHNA, YSLEER. The CDR3 contains 16 residues. This CDR3 reads CASSRLGRAGDPEQYF. DNA of the CDR3: TGCGCCAGCAGCCGGCTCGGACGAGCGGGAGATCCCGAGCAGTACTTC.

The chain combines TRBV29-1 with TRBJ2-5; TRBD2 aligns across 8 bases. Losses at the gene ends were 1 base for V and 5 bases for J; bases not matched to a gene: 6. The CDR3 loop spans 14 amino acids. The germline gives CDR1 SQVTM, CDR2 ANQGSEA. DNA for the CDR3: TGCAGCGTTGAAGGAGTAGCGGGATTGGAGACCCAGTACTTC. The encoded protein is CSVEGVAGLETQYF.

Only a few counts were recorded for this clonotype. The chain combines TRBV14 with TRBJ2-1; D perhaps matches TRBD2 (5 bases). The CDR3 covers 15 residues. Trimming pared 2 bases from V and 3 bases from J, leaving 11 bases between. Per the germline V gene, CDR1 is SGHDN and CDR2 is FVKESK. The CDR3 is CASSQWGEFYNEQFF. CDR3 coding DNA: TGTGCCAGCAGCCAATGGGGAGAATTCTACAATGAGCAGTTCTTC.

This chain uses TRBV5-4 with TRBJ1-1; D is possibly TRBD1 (5 bases). V dropped 3 bases and J dropped 0 bases, with 9 bases sitting between them. Germline loops: CDR1 SGHNT, CDR2 YYREEE (reference sequence). CDR3 length equals 14 residues. CDR3 DNA sequence: TGTGCCAGCAGCTACGGGACGCTGAACACTGAAGCTTTCTTT. Residues: CASSYGTLNTEAFF.

This clonotype was counted a single time. V and J are TRBV3-1 and TRBJ2-1; 9 nucleotides match TRBD2. Germline lookup yields CDR1 LGHDT and CDR2 YNNKEL (reference sequence). This CDR3 is built from 16 residues. After removal of 0 bases from V and 8 bases from J, the junction contained 8 bases not matched to a gene. CDR3 coding DNA: TGTGCCAGCAGCCAAGATTTGGCTAGCGGGGCCGATGAGCAGTTCTTC. Amino acids: CASSQDLASGADEQFF.

Concerning this clonotype itself: One junction end disagrees with the germline gene, perhaps due to a read error. The chain joins TRBV5-1 to TRBJ2-5, with 8 bases lining up with TRBD1. With the DNA end fitting TRBJ2-7 better, the J assignment may be wrong. The CDR3 contains 16 residues. CDR1 and CDR2 (germline): SGHRS, YFSETQ. This CDR3 is CASSLGGTGDSSEQYF. The CDR3 bases are TGCGCCAGCAGCTTGGGGGGGACAGGCGACTCCTCCGAGCAGTACTTC.

This clonotype was seen only once. The chain uses TRBV20-1 and TRBJ1-4, with 8 positions matching TRBD1. CDR1 and CDR2 from the germline V gene are DFQATT and SNEGSKA (reference sequence). The CDR3 has 14 amino acids. The V and J ends lost 5 bases and 4 bases, in that order; junction bases with no gene match: 6. The CDR3 region is CSARGGQVNEKLFF. The CDR3 nucleotides read TGCAGTGCTCGGGGGGGACAGGTTAATGAAAAACTGTTTTTT.

V usage is TRBV29-1 and J usage is TRBJ2-7; a weak D match, TRBD1 (6 bases). In germline, CDR1 is SQVTM, CDR2 ANQGSEA. The V gene lost 0 bases and the J gene lost 2 bases, with 8 bases spanning the gap. CDR3 size: 13 residues. CDR3 protein: CSVEEGAAYEQYF. Written as DNA, the CDR3 is TGCAGCGTTGAAGAGGGGGCCGCCTACGAGCAGTACTTC.

The V call is TRBV12-3 or TRBV12-4, the J call TRBJ1-1, with D unresolved. V was pared by 6 bases and J by 2 bases, with 13 bases between. The CDR3 spans 14 residues. Here the CDR3 DNA reads TGTGCCAGCAGCCCCGGTGAAAGAAACACTGAAGCTTTCTTT. Its translation is CASSPGERNTEAFF.

V is TRBV6-2 or TRBV6-3 and J is TRBJ2-2, with D possibly being TRBD2 (6 bases). The germline gives CDR1 MNHEY, CDR2 SVGEGT. Trimming left V 2 bases short and J 4 bases short, with 11 bases between. The CDR3 totals 15 residues. CDR3 nucleotide sequence: TGTGCCAGCAGTTACGCGCGGGATATCACCGGGGAGCTGTTTTTT. The encoded protein is CASSYARDITGELFF.

The V gene is TRBV20-1, the J gene TRBJ2-7, with TRBD2 matching 7 bases. The end of the DNA is better explained by TRBJ2-5, so the J call may be wrong. The CDR3 has 14 residues. The V gene's germline CDR1 is DFQATT and CDR2 SNEGSKA (reference sequence). CDR3 loop: CSARGGTTTETQYF. The CDR3, as DNA: TGCAGTGCTAGAGGGGGGACTACAACAGAGACCCAGTACTTC.

There are a few counts of this clonotype. The chain links TRBV2 to TRBJ1-2; D is unresolved. The CDR3 contains 13 residues. The ends were cut back, 1 base at V and 1 base at J, with 4 bases in the middle. Per germline, CDR1 SNHLY and CDR2 FYNNEI. The CDR3 sequence is CASSEGGNYGYTF. The CDR3 DNA is TGTGCCAGCAGTGAAGGCGGTAACTATGGCTACACCTTC.

This clonotype was detected only a few times. The chain links TRBV5-1 to TRBJ2-1; 9 positions match TRBD2. The germline CDR1 and CDR2 sequences are SGHRS and YFSETQ. Unmatched junction bases numbered 7, after V lost 1 base and J lost 8 bases. CDR3 length: 15 amino acids. In DNA, the CDR3 is TGCGCCAGCAGCTTGCGTAGCGGGGGTTTGGATGAGCAGTTCTTC. It translates to CASSLRSGGLDEQFF.

The J gene is TRBJ2-1, the V gene TRBV6-2 or TRBV6-3, with a tentative D call TRBD2 (5 bases). The ends were cut back, 7 bases at V and 4 bases at J, with 14 bases in the middle. Germline V gene lookup returns CDR1 MNHEY and CDR2 SVGEGT. This CDR3 comprises 14 residues. CDR3 nucleotide sequence: TGTGCCAGCACCGCCCCCCGGGAATACAATGAGCAGTTCTTC. It translates to CASTAPREYNEQFF.

In the case of this clonotype: A single base separates this from a much larger clone, so it may be a read error. This rearrangement joins TRBV7-2 to TRBJ2-1; TRBD1 matches at 8 bases. Germline CDR1 and CDR2: SGHTA and FQGNSA. The CDR3 consists of 13 residues. V lost 8 bases to trimming and J lost 10 bases; unmatched junction nucleotides: 10. CDR3 residues: CASGPDRGREQFF. CDR3 DNA sequence: TGTGCCAGCGGCCCAGACAGGGGAAGGGAGCAGTTCTTC. Together with reference TRBV7-2 and TRBJ2-1, the CDR3 gives the full variable domain: GAGVSQSPSNKVTEKGKDVELRCDPISGHTALYWYRQSLGQGLEFLIYFQGNSAPDKSGLPSDRFSAERTGGSVSTLTIQRTQQEDSAVYLCASGPDRGREQFFGPGTRLTVL.

The rearrangement links TRBV3-1 to TRBJ2-4; D unresolved. The last part of the DNA fits TRBJ2-7 better; the J call may be wrong. This CDR3 contains 13 residues. Looked up from germline, CDR1 is LGHDT and CDR2 is YNNKEL (reference sequence). The CDR3 here is CASSQEWDYEQYF. CDR3 nucleotides: TGTGCCAGCAGCCAAGAATGGGACTACGAGCAGTACTTC.

The V gene is TRBV5-4, the J gene TRBJ2-7; TRBD1 aligns across 9 bases. Per the germline V gene, CDR1 is SGHNT and CDR2 is YYREEE (reference sequence). The CDR3 is 16 amino acids. J gave up 6 bases and V 1 base, and 11 bases lay outside the gene matches. For the CDR3, the DNA is TGTGCCAGCAGCTTGAGTTTGGGACAGGGTGTCTCCGAGCAGTACTTC. Protein sequence: CASSLSLGQGVSEQYF.

This clonotype was detected once. It may be a read error: a sequence one base away is much more abundant. V and J are TRBV6-5 and TRBJ2-7, with D tentatively TRBD2 (5 bases). In germline, CDR1 is MNHEY, CDR2 SVGAGI. V shed 6 bases and J shed 7 bases, with 13 bases lying between them. CDR3 length: 12 residues. CDR3 sequence: CASSRGWGEQYF. CDR3 sequence (DNA): TGTGCCAGCAGCCGGGGTTGGGGTGAGCAGTACTTC.

This clonotype appeared a single time. The gene calls are TRBV18 and TRBJ2-7; D unresolved. The assigned J gene may be wrong: the sequence end matches TRBJ2-5 better. CDR1 and CDR2 from the germline V gene are KGHSH and LQKENI. The CDR3 loop spans 12 amino acids. CDR3 loop: CASSRIEETQYF. The CDR3 nucleotides read TGTGCCAGCTCACGCATCGAAGAGACCCAGTACTTC.

This clonotype appeared a few times. The CDR3: CASSSLAGGFDEQFF. The CDR3 DNA reads TGTGCCAGCAGCTCCTTAGCGGGAGGGTTTGATGAGCAGTTCTTC. The V gene is TRBV7-2, the J gene TRBJ2-1, with 11 positions matching TRBD2. Per germline, CDR1 SGHTA and CDR2 FQGNSA. The CDR3 loop spans 15 amino acids. The V gene end was trimmed by 4 bases and the J gene end by 8 bases; junction bases not matched to a gene: 7. Drawing the rest from reference TRBV7-2 and TRBJ2-1, the complete variable domain is GAGVSQSPSNKVTEKGKDVELRCDPISGHTALYWYRQSLGQGLEFLIYFQGNSAPDKSGLPSDRFSAERTGGSVSTLTIQRTQQEDSAVYLCASSSLAGGFDEQFFGPGTRLTVL.

Only a few counts were recorded for this clonotype. Here the CDR3 DNA reads TGTGCCAGCAGTCGACAGATCTACGAGCAGTACTTC. Translation: CASSRQIYEQYF. The chain uses TRBV6-6 and TRBJ2-7, with D possibly being TRBD1 (5 bases). Per germline, CDR1 MNHNY and CDR2 SVGAGI (reference sequence). V lost 5 bases and J 3 bases, leaving 8 bases between the germline ends. The CDR3 length is 12 residues.